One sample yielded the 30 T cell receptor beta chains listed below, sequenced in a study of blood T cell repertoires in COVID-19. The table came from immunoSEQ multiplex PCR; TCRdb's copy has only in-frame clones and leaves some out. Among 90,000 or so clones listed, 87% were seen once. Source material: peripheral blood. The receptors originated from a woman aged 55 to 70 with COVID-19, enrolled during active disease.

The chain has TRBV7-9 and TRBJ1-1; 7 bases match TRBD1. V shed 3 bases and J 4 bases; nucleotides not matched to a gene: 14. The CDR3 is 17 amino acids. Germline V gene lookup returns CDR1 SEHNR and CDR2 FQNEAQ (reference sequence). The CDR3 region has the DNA TGTGCCAGCAGCTTGTTTAGGGGGCTTGATCTATCCACTGAAGCTTTCTTT. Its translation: CASSLFRGLDLSTEAFF.

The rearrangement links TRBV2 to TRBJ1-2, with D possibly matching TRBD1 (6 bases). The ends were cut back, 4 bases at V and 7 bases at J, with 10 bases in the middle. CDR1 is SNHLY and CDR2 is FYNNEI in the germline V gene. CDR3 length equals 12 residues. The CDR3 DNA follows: TGTGCCAGCAGTGCAGAGGGGGTTGGCTACACCTTC. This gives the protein CASSAEGVGYTF.

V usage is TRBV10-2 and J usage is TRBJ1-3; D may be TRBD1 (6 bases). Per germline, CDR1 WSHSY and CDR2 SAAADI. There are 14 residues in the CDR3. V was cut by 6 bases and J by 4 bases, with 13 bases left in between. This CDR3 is CASSYTGRGNTIYF. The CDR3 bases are TGCGCCAGCAGCTATACAGGGCGAGGAAACACCATATATTTT.

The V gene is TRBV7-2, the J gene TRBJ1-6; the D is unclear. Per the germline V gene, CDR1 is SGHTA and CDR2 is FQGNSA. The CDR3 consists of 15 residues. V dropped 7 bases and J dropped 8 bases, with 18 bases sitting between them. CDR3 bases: TGTGCCAGCACCCGACCGACGCCGACTGATTCACCCCTCCACTTT. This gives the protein CASTRPTPTDSPLHF.

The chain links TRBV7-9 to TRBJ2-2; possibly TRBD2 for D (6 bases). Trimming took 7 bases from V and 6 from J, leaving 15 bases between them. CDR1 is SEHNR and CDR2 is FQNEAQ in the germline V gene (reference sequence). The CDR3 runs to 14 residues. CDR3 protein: CASTHGGAPGELFF. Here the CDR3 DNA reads TGTGCCAGCACCCACGGGGGAGCCCCCGGGGAGCTGTTTTTT. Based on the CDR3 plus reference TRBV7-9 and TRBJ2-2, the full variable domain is DTGVSQNPRHKITKRGQNVTFRCDPISEHNRLYWYRQTLGQGPEFLTYFQNEAQLEKSRLLSDRFSAERPKGSFSTLEIQRTEQGDSAMYLCASTHGGAPGELFFGEGSRLTVL.

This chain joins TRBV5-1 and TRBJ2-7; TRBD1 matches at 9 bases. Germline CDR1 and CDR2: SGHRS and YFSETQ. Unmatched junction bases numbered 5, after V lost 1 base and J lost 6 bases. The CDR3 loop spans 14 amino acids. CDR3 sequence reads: CASSLLQGASEQYF. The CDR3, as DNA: TGCGCCAGCAGCTTGTTACAGGGGGCAAGCGAGCAGTACTTC.

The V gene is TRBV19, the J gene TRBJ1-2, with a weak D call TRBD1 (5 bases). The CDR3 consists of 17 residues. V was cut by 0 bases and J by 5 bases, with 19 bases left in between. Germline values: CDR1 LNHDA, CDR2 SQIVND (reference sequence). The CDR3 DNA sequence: TGTGCCAGTAGTATAGATTCCGCGGCCAGGGCCGTTTATGGCTACACCTTC. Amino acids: CASSIDSAARAVYGYTF.

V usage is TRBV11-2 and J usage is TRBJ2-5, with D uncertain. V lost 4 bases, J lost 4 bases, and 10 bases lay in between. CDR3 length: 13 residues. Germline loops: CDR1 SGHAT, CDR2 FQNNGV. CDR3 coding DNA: TGTGCCAGCAGCTCCCAGGTTAGAGAGACCCAGTACTTC. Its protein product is CASSSQVRETQYF.

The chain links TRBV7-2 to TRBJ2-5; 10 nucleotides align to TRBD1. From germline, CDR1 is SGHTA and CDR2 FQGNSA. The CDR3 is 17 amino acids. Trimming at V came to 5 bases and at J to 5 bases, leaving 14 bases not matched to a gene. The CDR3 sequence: CASSSLPGQGDEETQYF. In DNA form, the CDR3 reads TGTGCCAGCAGCAGCCTACCAGGACAGGGGGACGAGGAGACCCAGTACTTC.

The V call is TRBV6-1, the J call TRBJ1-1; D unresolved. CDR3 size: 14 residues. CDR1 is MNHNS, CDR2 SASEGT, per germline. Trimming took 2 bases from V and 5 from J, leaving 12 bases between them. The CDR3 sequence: CASSEFREGTEAFF. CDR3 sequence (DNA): TGTGCCAGCAGTGAATTCCGGGAGGGTACTGAAGCTTTCTTT.

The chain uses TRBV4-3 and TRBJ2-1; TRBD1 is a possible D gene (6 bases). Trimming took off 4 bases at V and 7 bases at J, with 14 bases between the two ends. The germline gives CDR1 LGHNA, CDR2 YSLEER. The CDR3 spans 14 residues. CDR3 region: CASSRGTPGNEQFF. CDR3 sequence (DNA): TGCGCCAGCAGCCGTGGGACACCAGGGAATGAGCAGTTCTTC.

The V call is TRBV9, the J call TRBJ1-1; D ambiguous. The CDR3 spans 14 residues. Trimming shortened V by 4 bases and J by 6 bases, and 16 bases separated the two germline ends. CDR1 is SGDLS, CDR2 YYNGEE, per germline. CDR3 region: CASSPPEAPAEAFF. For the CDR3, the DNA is TGTGCCAGCAGCCCCCCTGAAGCTCCCGCTGAAGCTTTCTTT. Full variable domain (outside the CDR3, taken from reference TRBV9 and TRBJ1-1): DSGVTQTPKHLITATGQRVTLRCSPRSGDLSVYWYQQSLDQGLQFLIQYYNGEERAKGNILERFSAQQFPDLHSELNLSSLELGDSALYFCASSPPEAPAEAFFGQGTRLTVV.

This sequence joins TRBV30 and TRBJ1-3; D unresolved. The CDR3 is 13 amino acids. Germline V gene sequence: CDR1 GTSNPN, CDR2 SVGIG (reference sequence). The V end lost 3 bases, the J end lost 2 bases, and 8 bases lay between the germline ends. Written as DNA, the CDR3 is TGTGCCTGGAGCGAGACACCTGGAAACACCATATATTTT. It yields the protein CAWSETPGNTIYF.

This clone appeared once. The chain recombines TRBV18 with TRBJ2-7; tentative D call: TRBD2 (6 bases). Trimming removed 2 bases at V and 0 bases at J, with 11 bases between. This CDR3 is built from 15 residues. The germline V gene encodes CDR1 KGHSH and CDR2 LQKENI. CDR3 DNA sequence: TGTGCCAGCTCACCAGCGGCGGGGAACTCCTACGAGCAGTACTTC. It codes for CASSPAAGNSYEQYF.

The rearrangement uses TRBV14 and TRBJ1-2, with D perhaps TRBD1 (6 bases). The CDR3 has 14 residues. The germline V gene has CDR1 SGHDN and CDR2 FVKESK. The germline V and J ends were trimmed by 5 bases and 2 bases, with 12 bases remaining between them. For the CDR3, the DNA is TGTGCCAGCAGCGTACAGGGTTTCAACTATGGCTACACCTTC. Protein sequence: CASSVQGFNYGYTF. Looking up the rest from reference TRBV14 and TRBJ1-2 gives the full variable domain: EAGVTQFPSHSVIEKGQTVTLRCDPISGHDNLYWYRRVMGKEIKFLLHFVKESKQDESGMPNNRFLAERTGGTYSTLKVQPAELEDSGVYFCASSVQGFNYGYTFGSGTRLTVV.

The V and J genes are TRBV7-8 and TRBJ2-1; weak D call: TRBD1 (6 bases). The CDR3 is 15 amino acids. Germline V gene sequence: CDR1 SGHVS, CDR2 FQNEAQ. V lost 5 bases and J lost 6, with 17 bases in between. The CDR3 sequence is CASSLLRTEFNEQFF. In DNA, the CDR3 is TGTGCCAGCAGCCTTCTAAGGACAGAATTCAATGAGCAGTTCTTC.

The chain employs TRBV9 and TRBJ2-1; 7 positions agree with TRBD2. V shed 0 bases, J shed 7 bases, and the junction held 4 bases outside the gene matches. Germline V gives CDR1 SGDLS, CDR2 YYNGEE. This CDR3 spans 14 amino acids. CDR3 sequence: CASSVGGAGNEQFF. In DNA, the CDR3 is TGTGCCAGCAGCGTAGGGGGAGCGGGGAATGAGCAGTTCTTC.

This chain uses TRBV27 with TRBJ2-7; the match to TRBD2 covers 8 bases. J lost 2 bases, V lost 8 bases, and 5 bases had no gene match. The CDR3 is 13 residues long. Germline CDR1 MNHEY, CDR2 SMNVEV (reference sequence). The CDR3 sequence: CASSTGGAYEQYF. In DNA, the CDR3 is TGTGCCAGCTCCACGGGGGGGGCCTACGAGCAGTACTTC.

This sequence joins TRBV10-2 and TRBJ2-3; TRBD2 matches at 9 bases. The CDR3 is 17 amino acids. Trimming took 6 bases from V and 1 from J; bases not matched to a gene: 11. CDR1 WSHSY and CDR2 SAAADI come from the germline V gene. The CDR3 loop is CASRGLAGRGRTDTQYF. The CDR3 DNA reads TGCGCCAGCAGGGGGCTAGCGGGGAGAGGGCGCACAGATACGCAGTATTTT.

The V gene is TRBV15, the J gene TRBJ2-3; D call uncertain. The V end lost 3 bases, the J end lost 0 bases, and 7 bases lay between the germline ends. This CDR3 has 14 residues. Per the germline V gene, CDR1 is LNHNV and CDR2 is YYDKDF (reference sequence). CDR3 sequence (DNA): TGTGCCACCAGCAGTGGGCTTAGCACAGATACGCAGTATTTT. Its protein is CATSSGLSTDTQYF.

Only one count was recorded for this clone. CDR3 loop: CASITRRGELFF. The CDR3, as DNA: TGTGCCAGCATCACCAGGCGCGGGGAGCTGTTTTTT. The genes are TRBV12-3 or TRBV12-4 and TRBJ2-2; D is unclear. Trimming took 7 bases from V and 7 from J, leaving 10 bases between them. The CDR3 runs to 12 residues.

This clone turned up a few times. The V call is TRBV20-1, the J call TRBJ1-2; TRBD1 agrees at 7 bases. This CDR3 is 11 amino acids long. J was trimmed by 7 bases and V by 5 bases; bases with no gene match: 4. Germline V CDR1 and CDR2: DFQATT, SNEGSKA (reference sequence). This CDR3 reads CSAHRGGGYTF. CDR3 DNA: TGCAGTGCTCACAGGGGAGGTGGCTACACCTTC.

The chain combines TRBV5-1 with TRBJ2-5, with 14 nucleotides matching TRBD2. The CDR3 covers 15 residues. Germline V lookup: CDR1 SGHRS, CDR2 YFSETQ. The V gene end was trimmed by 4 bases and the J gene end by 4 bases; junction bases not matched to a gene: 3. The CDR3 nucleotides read TGCGCCAGCAGCGACGGACTAGCGGGGGGAGAGACCCAGTACTTC. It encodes CASSDGLAGGETQYF.

CDR3 loop: CASRKGVGVNTEAFF. DNA of the CDR3: TGTGCCAGCAGAAAGGGGGTGGGGGTGAACACTGAAGCTTTCTTT. The chain has TRBV6-6 and TRBJ1-1; a weak D match, TRBD1 (6 bases). Germline V gene sequence: CDR1 MNHNY, CDR2 SVGAGI (reference sequence). CDR3 length equals 15 residues. V lost 6 bases and J 0 bases, leaving 14 bases between the germline ends.

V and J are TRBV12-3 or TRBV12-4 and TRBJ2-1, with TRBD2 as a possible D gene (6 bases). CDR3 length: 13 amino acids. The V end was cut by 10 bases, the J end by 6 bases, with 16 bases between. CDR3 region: CAIAVINPNEQFF. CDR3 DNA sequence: TGTGCCATAGCGGTTATCAACCCCAATGAGCAGTTCTTC.

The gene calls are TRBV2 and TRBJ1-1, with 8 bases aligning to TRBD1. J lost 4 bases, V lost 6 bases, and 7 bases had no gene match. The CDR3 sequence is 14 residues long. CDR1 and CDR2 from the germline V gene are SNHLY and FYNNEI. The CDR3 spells CASRRQGSITEAFF. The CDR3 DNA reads TGTGCCAGCAGAAGACAGGGGTCAATCACTGAAGCTTTCTTT. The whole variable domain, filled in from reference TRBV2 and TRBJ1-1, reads EPEVTQTPSHQVTQMGQEVILRCVPISNHLYFYWYRQILGQKVEFLVSFYNNEISEKSEIFDDQFSVERPDGSNFTLKIRSTKLEDSAMYFCASRRQGSITEAFFGQGTRLTVV.

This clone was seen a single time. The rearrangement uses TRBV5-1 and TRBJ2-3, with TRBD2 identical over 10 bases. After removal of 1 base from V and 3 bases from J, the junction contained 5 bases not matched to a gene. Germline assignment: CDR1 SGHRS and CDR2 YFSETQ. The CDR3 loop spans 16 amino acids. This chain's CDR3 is CASSLLLAGDTDTQYF. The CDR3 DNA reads TGCGCCAGCAGCTTGCTTCTAGCGGGGGATACAGATACGCAGTATTTT. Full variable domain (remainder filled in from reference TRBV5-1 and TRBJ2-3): KAGVTQTPRYLIKTRGQQVTLSCSPISGHRSVSWYQQTPGQGLQFLFEYFSETQRNKGNFPGRFSGRQFSNSRSEMNVSTLELGDSALYLCASSLLLAGDTDTQYFGPGTRLTVL.

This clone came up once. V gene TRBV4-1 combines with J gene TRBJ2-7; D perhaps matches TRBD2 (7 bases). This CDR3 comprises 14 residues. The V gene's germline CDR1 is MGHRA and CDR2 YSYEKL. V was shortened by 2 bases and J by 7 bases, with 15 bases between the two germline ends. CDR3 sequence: CASSQLRGAGEQYF. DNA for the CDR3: TGCGCCAGCAGCCAACTCCGGGGGGCGGGAGAGCAGTACTTC.

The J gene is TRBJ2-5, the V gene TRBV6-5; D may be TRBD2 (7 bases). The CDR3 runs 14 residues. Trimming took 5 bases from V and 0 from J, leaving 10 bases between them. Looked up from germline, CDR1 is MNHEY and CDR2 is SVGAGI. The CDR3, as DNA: TGTGCCAGCAGTAGGGGGGGGAACCAAGAGACCCAGTACTTC. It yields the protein CASSRGGNQETQYF.

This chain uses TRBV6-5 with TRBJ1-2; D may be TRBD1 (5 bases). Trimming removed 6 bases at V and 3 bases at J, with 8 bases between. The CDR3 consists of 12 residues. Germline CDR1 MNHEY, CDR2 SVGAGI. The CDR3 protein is CASSWGDYGYTF. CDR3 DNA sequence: TGTGCCAGCAGCTGGGGCGACTATGGCTACACCTTC.